Below, 24 T cell receptor beta chains from the same sample are listed, as sequenced in a study of shared clonotypes between healthy human individuals. The table came from immunoSEQ multiplex PCR; TCRdb's copy has only in-frame clones and leaves some out. This sample has 450,000 to 650,000 clones, with roughly 79% found just once. Sequenced input: PBMCs. The receptors stem from a woman in her thirties or forties in good health. Some clones in this sample may be carry-over from other donors' samples.

The rearrangement uses TRBV11-2 and TRBJ1-4, with 8 bases that match TRBD1. Germline V CDR1 and CDR2: SGHAT, FQNNGV. The V segment lost 4 bases and the J segment 6 bases; nucleotides outside the gene matches: 7. CDR3 length: 15 amino acids. In DNA, the CDR3 is TGTGCCAGCAGCTCTCGACAGGGGCGGGATGAAAAACTGTTTTTT. It is translated as CASSSRQGRDEKLFF.

The rearrangement links TRBV2 to TRBJ2-3; 9 bases line up with TRBD2. The germline V gene has CDR1 SNHLY and CDR2 FYNNEI. The V segment lost 3 bases and the J segment 1 base; nucleotides outside the gene matches: 5. The CDR3 has 16 residues. As DNA, the CDR3 is TGTGCCAGCAGTGAGCGAGCGGGAGGCGGCACAGATACGCAGTATTTT. Translated, it gives CASSERAGGGTDTQYF. Together with reference TRBV2 and TRBJ2-3, the CDR3 gives the full variable domain: EPEVTQTPSHQVTQMGQEVILRCVPISNHLYFYWYRQILGQKVEFLVSFYNNEISEKSEIFDDQFSVERPDGSNFTLKIRSTKLEDSAMYFCASSERAGGGTDTQYFGPGTRLTVL.

The rearrangement links TRBV5-4 to TRBJ2-2; no clear D. V lost 4 bases to trimming and J lost 1 base, with 8 bases between them. CDR3 length: 14 residues. Germline V gene lookup returns CDR1 SGHNT and CDR2 YYREEE (reference sequence). DNA of the CDR3: TGTGCCAGCAGCCTAACCAGGAACACCGGGGAGCTGTTTTTT. It encodes CASSLTRNTGELFF.

The chain has TRBV6-1 and TRBJ1-5; no definite D call. There are 13 residues in the CDR3. Germline V gene data show CDR1 as MNHNS and CDR2 as SASEGT. Trimming removed 8 bases from V and 0 bases from J, with 8 bases in between. Here the CDR3 reads CASRPHSNQPQHF. CDR3 in DNA: TGTGCCAGCCGACCACATAGCAATCAGCCCCAGCATTTT.

Notes on this clone: A much larger clone lies a single base off, so this may be a read error. Other nucleotide sequences from this sample produce the same CDR3. The chain has TRBV5-6 and TRBJ1-1; a possible D gene is TRBD1 (5 bases). The germline CDR1 and CDR2 sequences are SGHDT and YYEEEE. The CDR3 consists of 14 residues. The CDR3 loop reads CASSLGGPDPEAFF. The CDR3 bases are TGTGCTAGCAGCTTGGGGGGACCGGATCCTGAAGCTTTCTTT.

The V call is TRBV6-5, the J call TRBJ1-2; D is unresolved. Germline lookup yields CDR1 MNHEY and CDR2 SVGAGI. The V end was cut by 5 bases, the J end by 8 bases, with 18 bases between. The CDR3 is made up of 14 amino acids. CDR3 in amino acids: CASSPAGRSGGYTF. The CDR3 DNA follows: TGTGCCAGCAGTCCCGCTGGGAGATCAGGAGGCTACACCTTC.

On this clone: The identical CDR3 is also encoded by other nucleotide sequences in the sample. The chain couples TRBV6-5 to TRBJ2-7, with D uncertain. The V and J ends lost 11 bases and 2 bases respectively, with 10 bases between them. CDR3 length: 11 residues. In germline, CDR1 is MNHEY, CDR2 SVGAGI. CDR3 sequence reads: CASRSAYEQYF. In nucleotides, the CDR3 is TGTGCCTCCCGGTCGGCCTACGAGCAGTACTTC.

This clone was detected a few times. The genes are TRBV5-4 and TRBJ2-2; 7 nucleotides line up with TRBD2. With V trimmed by 0 bases and J by 9 bases, 8 bases remained unmatched. This CDR3 contains 15 residues. Per germline, CDR1 SGHNT and CDR2 YYREEE (reference sequence). The CDR3, as DNA: TGTGCCAGCAGCTTGGGGGGACTACTAGCACGGGAGCTGTTTTTT. Protein product: CASSLGGLLARELFF.

This clone was seen a few times. The chain joins TRBV5-8 to TRBJ2-7; D ambiguous. The CDR3 length is 15 residues. Germline V gene sequence: CDR1 SGHTS, CDR2 YDEGEE. V gave up 5 bases and J gave up 2 bases, with 17 bases separating them. This chain's CDR3 is CASSFLRYSPYEQYF. Here the CDR3 DNA reads TGTGCCAGCAGTTTCCTCCGCTACTCACCCTACGAGCAGTACTTC.

The rearrangement uses TRBV7-6 and TRBJ1-1; D is unclear. Germline CDR1 and CDR2: SGHVS and FNYEAQ. The ends were cut back, 7 bases at V and 7 bases at J, with 16 bases in the middle. The CDR3 covers 13 residues. Here the CDR3 DNA reads TGTGCCAGCATCCTGGGTCCACAGAGTGAAGCTTTCTTT. It specifies CASILGPQSEAFF.

The chain has TRBV5-1 and TRBJ2-7; 15 bases agree with TRBD2. Germline CDR1 reads SGHRS; CDR2 reads YFSETQ. The CDR3 consists of 16 residues. J lost 2 bases, V lost 6 bases, and 6 bases had no gene match. CDR3 in DNA: TGCGCCAGCACGGGACTAGCGGGAGGAGGGACCTACGAGCAGTACTTC. This codes for CASTGLAGGGTYEQYF.

V usage is TRBV29-1 and J usage is TRBJ2-5; D gene uncertain. V dropped 3 bases and J dropped 5 bases, with 10 bases sitting between them. Germline CDR1 is SQVTM and CDR2 is ANQGSEA. This CDR3 has 12 residues. CDR3 DNA: TGCAGCGTTGAGGGTGGAGTGGAGACCCAGTACTTC. Protein sequence: CSVEGGVETQYF.

The chain joins TRBV5-5 to TRBJ1-2; D might be TRBD1 (5 bases). The V gene's germline CDR1 is SGHKS and CDR2 YYEKEE (reference sequence). The germline V and J ends were trimmed by 0 bases and 6 bases, with 12 bases remaining between them. The CDR3 spans 14 residues. CDR3 in amino acids: CASSLAGTMNGYTF. CDR3 in DNA: TGTGCCAGCAGCTTGGCAGGGACCATGAATGGCTACACCTTC.

The count of this clone is one. The chain carries TRBV6-4 and TRBJ1-1; the match to TRBD1 covers 9 bases. CDR3 length: 16 amino acids. Germline assignment: CDR1 MRHNA and CDR2 SNTAGT. The trim removed 5 bases at V and 1 base at J, leaving 8 bases unmatched. CDR3 in amino acids: CASSPGQGAPNTEAFF. The CDR3 region has the DNA TGTGCCAGCAGTCCGGGACAGGGTGCCCCGAACACTGAAGCTTTCTTT.

Comments on this clone: A much larger clone lies a single base off, so this may be a read error. This sequence joins TRBV11-2 and TRBJ2-7; TRBD2 is a possible D gene (6 bases). This CDR3 comprises 15 residues. Trimming shortened V by 1 base and J by 3 bases, and 13 bases separated the two germline ends. Germline V gene sequence: CDR1 SGHAT, CDR2 FQNNGV. CDR3 DNA: TGTGCCAGCAGCTTAGGCCTGGGACTCGGCTACGAGCAGTACTTC. Translating it yields CASSLGLGLGYEQYF.

This chain connects TRBV7-9 to TRBJ1-2, with TRBD1 matching over 8 bases. The germline gives CDR1 SEHNR, CDR2 FQNEAQ (reference sequence). The CDR3 runs 15 residues. The junction had 9 bases not matched to a gene; V was cut back by 5 bases and J by 4 bases. CDR3 in DNA: TGTGCCAGCAGCCAACTCCGGGACAGGAGCTATGGCTACACCTTC. It translates to CASSQLRDRSYGYTF.

This clone was seen a few times. The chain carries TRBV5-4 and TRBJ2-5; a weak D match, TRBD2 (6 bases). Per germline, CDR1 SGHNT and CDR2 YYREEE (reference sequence). The CDR3 length is 15 residues. The V and J ends lost 4 bases and 4 bases respectively, with 17 bases between them. This chain's CDR3 is CASSPGRSGRETQYF. The CDR3 nucleotides read TGTGCCAGCAGCCCCGGGAGAAGCGGTAGAGAGACCCAGTACTTC.

This clone appeared a few times. The chain employs TRBV6-5 and TRBJ1-5; TRBD1 is a possible D gene (5 bases). CDR1 is MNHEY, CDR2 SVGAGI, per germline. There are 14 residues in the CDR3. With 2 bases removed from V and 7 bases from J, the gap between germline ends came to 12 bases. The chain's CDR3 is CASSYVQGSQPQHF. The CDR3 DNA sequence: TGTGCCAGCAGTTACGTTCAGGGATCCCAGCCCCAGCATTTT.

The DNA for the CDR3 is TGCAGCGCCCCCCGGGACAGTAATGAAAAACTGTTTTTT. This translates into CSAPRDSNEKLFF. The chain couples TRBV29-1 to TRBJ1-4, with TRBD1 identical over 7 bases. The CDR3 extends over 13 amino acids. Trimming cost V 7 bases and J 4 bases; bases outside gene matches: 6. Germline values: CDR1 SQVTM, CDR2 ANQGSEA.

The rearrangement uses TRBV7-9 and TRBJ1-4; TRBD1 aligns across 7 bases. Per germline, CDR1 SEHNR and CDR2 FQNEAQ (reference sequence). CDR3 length: 13 amino acids. The V gene end was trimmed by 5 bases and the J gene end by 8 bases; junction bases not matched to a gene: 5. Here the CDR3 reads CASSRGLREKLFF. The DNA for the CDR3 is TGTGCCAGCAGCAGGGGGCTCCGGGAAAAACTGTTTTTT.

This clone has only one observation. The rearrangement joins TRBV28 to TRBJ2-1; TRBD2 matches at 10 bases. V shed 1 base and J 11 bases; nucleotides not matched to a gene: 11. The CDR3 contains 16 residues. Germline-derived CDR1 and CDR2 are MDHEN and SYDVKM. The CDR3 here is CASSLSPLAGEGQQFF. CDR3 bases: TGTGCCAGCAGTTTATCGCCCCTAGCGGGAGAGGGGCAGCAGTTCTTC.

The chain combines TRBV9 with TRBJ2-7; a possible D gene is TRBD2 (7 bases). V was shortened by 6 bases and J by 5 bases, with 18 bases between the two germline ends. In germline, CDR1 is SGDLS, CDR2 YYNGEE. CDR3 length: 14 amino acids. The CDR3 loop is CASISSGGRDEQYF. CDR3 nucleotides: TGTGCCAGCATATCTTCCGGGGGGCGCGACGAGCAGTACTTC.

In regard to this clone: This sample also contains other DNA sequences that code for the same CDR3. The chain has TRBV9 and TRBJ2-7; TRBD2 matches at 7 bases. In germline, CDR1 is SGDLS, CDR2 YYNGEE. The J segment lost 0 bases and the V segment lost 3 bases, leaving 3 bases of the junction unmatched. The CDR3 runs 14 residues. CDR3 nucleotide sequence: TGTGCCAGCAGCGCCCGGGACTACTCCTACGAGCAGTACTTC. It translates to CASSARDYSYEQYF.

V usage is TRBV28 and J usage is TRBJ1-2; 7 bases fit TRBD1. CDR1 is MDHEN and CDR2 is SYDVKM in the germline V gene. The CDR3 runs to 19 residues. V shed 0 bases and J 4 bases; nucleotides not matched to a gene: 17. CDR3: CASSLWTDQRGRPGYGYTF. For the CDR3, the DNA is TGTGCCAGCAGTTTATGGACCGATCAAAGGGGGCGCCCCGGCTATGGCTACACCTTC.